This T cell receptor beta chain stems from a study of cytomegalovirus exposure and HLA in healthy donors. Findings and caveats of the study: CMV serostatus was the sole immune exposure data available. About 90% or about 30% of the time was how often most TCR beta V segments were productive, according to an earlier analysis.

CDR3 length: 14 amino acids. Germline V gene data show CDR1 as WSHSY and CDR2 as SAAADI. Unmatched junction bases numbered 7, after V lost 6 bases and J lost 7 bases. A few counts support this clone. Its antigen is unknown. A multiplex PCR was run with 60 Vbeta primers and 13 Jbeta primers. Under the authors' procedure: A follow-up analysis tallied about 80 million unique TCR beta chains, about 11 million shared. TCRdb's table, derived via immunoSEQ multiplex PCR, lists solely in-frame clones and lacks some. V and J calls and clone size come straight from that table; D and trimming were deduced from the DNA. The sample records roughly 140,000 clones, about 68% being singletons.

The rearrangement uses TRBV10-2 and TRBJ2-1, with 9 bases identical to TRBD2. The TCR was taken from a man aged 18-30 years in good health and CMV-seronegative. The sample consisted of PBMCs. Here the CDR3 reads CASRWGLARNEQFF. As DNA, the CDR3 is TGCGCCAGCAGATGGGGACTAGCAAGGAATGAGCAGTTCTTC.